This T cell receptor (beta chain) was captured in a study of Graves' ophthalmopathy and Graves' hyperthyroidism. V gave up 0 bases and J gave up 0 bases, with 10 bases separating them. Germline loops: CDR1 SGHRS, CDR2 YFSETQ. The CDR3 has 15 amino acids. RNA transcripts served as template for amplifying TCR beta CDR3 sequences. HTBI primers primed a first-round RT-PCR, and a second-round multiplex PCR followed. One entry per CDR3 protein results from TCRdb running MiXCR on the multiplex PCR reads. Of around 520,000 distinct CDR3 sequences in the sample, just under 40% were seen once. This clonotype has a count of ten or more. Antigen unknown. Findings and caveats of the study: Ophthalmopathy progression predictions by the model showed nearly 75% specificity and about 70% sensitivity.

Material for sequencing was peripheral blood or thyroid tissue (not recorded which). This TCR was sampled from an adult man with Graves' hyperthyroidism. The gene calls are TRBV5-1 and TRBJ2-7; perhaps TRBD1 as D (5 bases). The CDR3, as DNA: TGCGCCAGCAGCTTGGGCGCGACAGCCTCCTACGAGCAGTACTTC. It yields the protein CASSLGATASYEQYF.